This entry lists 13 T cell receptor beta chains sequenced from one sample in a study of T cell responses to AZD1222 COVID-19 vaccine. Generated by immunoSEQ multiplex PCR, the TCRdb table keeps only in-frame clones and is missing some. The sample yields about 140,000 clones, approximately 90% seen once. The sequenced sample was peripheral blood, obtained on day 0 of AZD1222 vaccination. All receptors come from an adult in good health.

The CDR3 DNA reads as TGTGCCAGCAGCGTAGCGACAGGAGCGGACTATGGCTACACCTTC. Its protein product is CASSVATGADYGYTF. This sequence joins TRBV9 and TRBJ1-2; perhaps TRBD1 as D (6 bases). CDR1 is SGDLS, CDR2 YYNGEE, per germline. The V end lost 0 bases, the J end lost 3 bases, and 12 bases lay between the germline ends. CDR3 length equals 15 residues.

The J gene is TRBJ2-6, the V gene TRBV30; D ambiguous. The CDR3 extends over 15 amino acids. V lost 4 bases and J lost 3, with 13 bases in between. Looked up from germline, CDR1 is GTSNPN and CDR2 is SVGIG (reference sequence). The CDR3 region is CAWMNHAGGANVLTF. CDR3 coding DNA: TGTGCCTGGATGAACCACGCCGGTGGGGCCAACGTCCTGACTTTC.

In nucleotides, the CDR3 is TGTGCCACCAGCAGGGGAGGTAGTTACACCTTC. It codes for CATSRGGSYTF. The chain is built from TRBV15 and TRBJ1-2; no clear D gene. V dropped 3 bases and J dropped 11 bases, with 10 bases sitting between them. There are 11 residues in the CDR3. Germline CDR1 reads LNHNV; CDR2 reads YYDKDF (reference sequence).

This chain joins TRBV4-3 and TRBJ2-1; TRBD2 aligns across 10 bases. This CDR3 region has 17 residues. CDR1 and CDR2 (germline): LGHNA, YSLEER. The J segment lost 6 bases and the V segment lost 1 base, leaving 9 bases of the junction unmatched. This CDR3 is CASSQVVGAGGVNEQFF. The CDR3 DNA follows: TGCGCCAGCAGCCAAGTCGTGGGAGCGGGAGGGGTCAATGAGCAGTTCTTC.

This chain uses TRBV2 with TRBJ1-4; tentatively, D is TRBD1 (6 bases). CDR1 is SNHLY, CDR2 FYNNEI, per germline. The CDR3 contains 15 residues. With 8 bases removed from V and 4 bases from J, the gap between germline ends came to 17 bases. The CDR3 sequence is CASRGADGINEKLFF. CDR3 in DNA: TGTGCCAGCCGGGGGGCGGACGGAATTAATGAAAAACTGTTTTTT.

V and J are TRBV30 and TRBJ1-2; no firm D call. Germline loops: CDR1 GTSNPN, CDR2 SVGIG (reference sequence). Trimming left V 8 bases short and J 8 bases short, with 21 bases between. The CDR3 covers 13 residues. The CDR3 loop reads CAGEDGGREGYTF. The CDR3 bases are TGTGCCGGGGAGGACGGAGGCCGAGAGGGCTACACCTTC.

This chain joins TRBV6-4 and TRBJ2-3; 13 bases map to TRBD2. Per germline, CDR1 MRHNA and CDR2 SNTAGT. This CDR3 is 16 amino acids long. V was pared by 5 bases and J by 2 bases, with 4 bases of the junction left unmatched. The DNA for the CDR3 is TGTGCCAGCAGTCCGGGACTAGCGGGATTCACAGATACGCAGTATTTT. Its protein is CASSPGLAGFTDTQYF.

The chain uses TRBV10-3 and TRBJ2-3; perhaps TRBD2 as D (5 bases). Germline V gene sequence: CDR1 ENHRY, CDR2 SYGVKD. The V end was cut by 2 bases, the J end by 9 bases, with 12 bases between. The CDR3 contains 13 residues. The CDR3 nucleotides read TGTGCCATCAGTGAGCCCGGGGATGCAACGCAGTATTTT. Residues: CAISEPGDATQYF.

The chain has TRBV28 and TRBJ2-7, with D maybe TRBD1 (7 bases). The CDR3 has 14 amino acids. Germline assignment: CDR1 MDHEN and CDR2 SYDVKM. The ends were cut back, 11 bases at V and 6 bases at J, with 23 bases in the middle. In DNA, the CDR3 is TGTGCCTGGCAAGGCGGAGGGGGCAAGGCCGAGCAGTACTTC. This codes for CAWQGGGGKAEQYF.

The rearrangement uses TRBV28 and TRBJ2-4; the D gene is possibly TRBD1 (5 bases). CDR1 is MDHEN, CDR2 SYDVKM, per germline. The V end was cut by 4 bases, the J end by 4 bases, with 17 bases between. This CDR3 is 16 amino acids long. For the CDR3, the DNA is TGTGCCAGCAGTTCACAGGCCTTGGACGGAAAAAACATTCAGTACTTC. Residues: CASSSQALDGKNIQYF.

The chain has TRBV5-1 and TRBJ1-3; possibly TRBD1 for D (5 bases). The V end lost 4 bases, the J end lost 0 bases, and 14 bases lay between the germline ends. CDR1 and CDR2 from the germline V gene are SGHRS and YFSETQ. The CDR3 loop spans 16 amino acids. The CDR3 bases are TGCGCCAGCAGCATTACCGACAGCAACTCTGGAAACACCATATATTTT. It yields the protein CASSITDSNSGNTIYF. The entire variable domain, with the rest obtained from reference TRBV5-1 and TRBJ1-3, is as follows: KAGVTQTPRYLIKTRGQQVTLSCSPISGHRSVSWYQQTPGQGLQFLFEYFSETQRNKGNFPGRFSGRQFSNSRSEMNVSTLELGDSALYLCASSITDSNSGNTIYFGEGSWLTVV.

Here the CDR3 DNA reads TGTGCCTGGAGTGTTGATACCGGGGGCAAGGGTGAAAAACTGTTTTTT. Protein: CAWSVDTGGKGEKLFF. The V and J genes are TRBV30 and TRBJ1-4; tentative D call: TRBD1 (6 bases). Germline assignment: CDR1 GTSNPN and CDR2 SVGIG (reference sequence). This CDR3 has 16 amino acids. The ends were cut back, 0 bases at V and 7 bases at J, with 18 bases in the middle.

The chain combines TRBV7-9 with TRBJ2-2; 8 positions match TRBD2. CDR3 length equals 16 residues. CDR1 is SEHNR, CDR2 FQNEAQ, per germline (reference sequence). After removal of 5 bases from V and 4 bases from J, the junction contained 9 bases not matched to a gene. For the CDR3, the DNA is TGTGCCAGCAGCGCTATTGCGGGGGGCAGCACCGGGGAGCTGTTTTTT. It encodes CASSAIAGGSTGELFF. The full variable domain, completed using reference TRBV7-9 and TRBJ2-2, is DTGVSQNPRHKITKRGQNVTFRCDPISEHNRLYWYRQTLGQGPEFLTYFQNEAQLEKSRLLSDRFSAERPKGSFSTLEIQRTEQGDSAMYLCASSAIAGGSTGELFFGEGSRLTVL.